The clone carrying this T cell receptor beta chain was picked up a small number of times. Its antigen is not known. Per germline, CDR1 MRHNA and CDR2 SNTAGT. The CDR3 spans 15 residues. Unmatched junction bases numbered 0, after V lost 0 bases and J lost 5 bases. The source of the sample is a study of EBV T-cell therapy then PD-1 blockade in nasopharyngeal carcinoma. Specified time point: 266 days after commencement of treatment, after nivolumab therapy. Treatment reported: AdE1-LMPpoly-expanded autologous EBV-specific T-cell therapy followed by anti-PD-1 nivolumab. TCRdb's copy holds only in-frame clones and misses some; the assay was immunoSEQ multiplex PCR. This table holds 20,000 or so clones, 84% found once.

V is TRBV6-4 and J is TRBJ2-3; 12 positions match TRBD2. This receptor was identified in a man in his forties with nasopharyngeal carcinoma. Sequencing was performed on CD8+ T cells from blood, taken at day 266 from a patient whose treatment included autologous EBV-specific T cells and nivolumab. CDR3 amino acids: CASSDSTSGGDTQYF. The CDR3 region has the DNA TGTGCCAGCAGTGACTCGACTAGCGGGGGAGATACGCAGTATTTT.